This TCR beta chain stems from a study of blood T cell repertoires in COVID-19. In the study overall: Acute and convalescent COVID-19 specimens originated in the United States, Italy and Spain. PBMCs, B-cell-depleted T cells, or T cells provided the cDNA or gDNA that made up the material.

CDR1 and CDR2 (germline): MNHEY, SVGEGT. The CDR3 has 13 amino acids. With 2 bases removed from V and 7 bases from J, the gap between germline ends came to 11 bases. Sequencing used immunoSEQ multiplex PCR; TCRdb keeps in-frame clones, though not all of them. The sample holds 120,000 or so clones; nearly 90% are singletons and the top ten take roughly 5%. The material sequenced was peripheral blood. V usage is TRBV6-2 or TRBV6-3 and J usage is TRBJ1-2; D gene uncertain. This receptor was taken from a human donor in a cohort sampled during active COVID-19. The DNA for the CDR3 is TGTGCCAGCAGTTACAGCGCAGCCCCTGGCTACACCTTC. It translates to CASSYSAAPGYTF.